This T cell receptor beta chain was observed in a study of cytomegalovirus exposure and HLA in healthy donors. General study points: Most TCR sequences were seen very rarely across donors, but some public TCRs occurred in many. Earlier results showed most TCR beta V segments being productive about 87% or about 30% of the time.

Germline assignment: CDR1 KGHSH and CDR2 LQKENI. The ends were cut back, 2 bases at V and 4 bases at J, with 5 bases in the middle. This CDR3 has 12 amino acids. The primer mix had 60 Vbeta and 13 Jbeta primers. Using immunoSEQ multiplex PCR, the repertoire was profiled, and TCRdb retains in-frame clones only, with some absent. The sample lists 100,000 to 150,000 clones; around 82% were seen once. Remarks on this clone: Antigen: not known.

J is TRBJ1-2 and V is TRBV18, with unresolved D. Sequenced: PBMCs. The TCR originated in a woman between 40 and 55 years old in good health and CMV-seropositive. The CDR3 spells CASSPDSYGYTF. The CDR3 coding sequence is TGTGCCAGCTCACCAGACTCCTATGGCTACACCTTC.